This is a list of T cell receptor beta chains from one sample in a study of Ad26.COV2.S vaccination and SARS-CoV-2 variants. TCRdb's copy holds only in-frame clones and misses some; the assay was immunoSEQ multiplex PCR. This table holds hundreds of thousands of clones, roughly 90% found once. The source material was peripheral blood, sampled in a trial of Ad26.COV2.S vaccine versus placebo. The source is a person between 18 and 59 years old who received the Ad26.COV2.S COVID-19 vaccine or a placebo. Each CDR3 is given with its conserved first and last residue. A D gene is named only where the DNA matches it firmly. Size is omitted from some rows. Given values are once, few, many or a class for expanded clones.

clone_size,d_call,v_call,j_call,cdr3_nt,cdr3_aa
once,.,TRBV18,TRBJ1-2,TGTGCCAGCTCACCTGATGGGTTGGGATATGGCTACACCTTC,CASSPDGLGYGYTF
.,.,TRBV29-1,TRBJ2-1,TGCAGCCCCACCCTAGCGCGCTCCTACAATGAGCAGTTCTTC,CSPTLARSYNEQFF
few,TRBD2,TRBV5-4,TRBJ2-7,TGTGCCAGCAGCCGAGCCCCTACGGGGGGAAACTCCTACGAGCAGTACTTC,CASSRAPTGGNSYEQYF
.,TRBD1,TRBV5-6,TRBJ1-2,TGTGCCAGCAGCTTTTACAGGGGGCGATCGGAAGGCTACACCTTC,CASSFYRGRSEGYTF
.,TRBD1,TRBV3-1/TRBV3-2,TRBJ1-1,TGTGCCAGCAGCCAAGCCGGGACAGGGAACACTGAAGCTTTCTTT,CASSQAGTGNTEAFF
once,.,TRBV7-2,TRBJ2-3,TGTGCCAGCAGCTTACAAGTTAGCGCAGATACGCAGTATTTT,CASSLQVSADTQYF
.,.,TRBV5-1,TRBJ1-2,TGCGCCAGCAGCCTTAAGGAGACGGGTAACTATGGCTACACCTTC,CASSLKETGNYGYTF
.,.,TRBV19,TRBJ2-2,TGTGCCAGTAGTATCCGGGAGAACACCGGGGAGCTGTTTTTT,CASSIRENTGELFF
.,.,TRBV30,TRBJ1-5,TGTGCCTGGAGTCCCACCTCACTGAGCTCCAATCAGCCCCAGCATTTT,CAWSPTSLSSNQPQHF
.,.,TRBV7-9,TRBJ2-3,TGTGCCAGCAGCCTAGAGAATACGCAGTATTTT,CASSLENTQYF
.,.,TRBV30,TRBJ1-3,TGTGCCTGGAGTGTGAGACAGGGAAACACCATATATTTT,CAWSVRQGNTIYF
.,.,TRBV4-3,TRBJ1-2,TGCGCCAGCAGCCAAGAGCCCACCGGCAGCTATGGCTACACCTTC,CASSQEPTGSYGYTF
.,.,TRBV19,TRBJ2-6,TGTGCCAGTAGACAAGAAGGCACTGGGGCCAACGTCCTGACTTTC,CASRQEGTGANVLTF
.,.,TRBV6-5,TRBJ2-2,TGTGCCAGCACCATCACACCGAGCGGGGAGCTGTTTTTT,CASTITPSGELFF
.,.,TRBV7-8,TRBJ2-5,TGTGCCAGCAGCTTAGCGCTAGGCCCCACCCAAGAGACCCAGTACTTC,CASSLALGPTQETQYF
.,.,TRBV6-5,TRBJ2-7,TGTGCCAGCAGTCCCGGGGGACATACCTACGAGCAGTACTTC,CASSPGGHTYEQYF
.,.,TRBV6-1,TRBJ2-1,TGTGCCAGCAGTGAAGCGGGATGGGGGATTGGCAGGAATGAGCAGTTCTTC,CASSEAGWGIGRNEQFF
.,.,TRBV7-9,TRBJ2-7,TGTGCCAGCAGCCCGGGACCTCCTTCCTACGAGCAGTACTTC,CASSPGPPSYEQYF
.,TRBD1,TRBV18,TRBJ1-1,TGTGCCAGCTCACTTACCGGGACAGTCTCCGCTGAAGCTTTCTTT,CASSLTGTVSAEAFF
.,.,TRBV4-2,TRBJ2-2,TGTGCCAGCAGCCAAGTGGGAGAACAGGATACCGGGGAGCTGTTTTTT,CASSQVGEQDTGELFF
.,TRBD2,TRBV9,TRBJ2-1,TGTGCCAGCAGCGTAGGACTAGCGGATCGAAGCTCCTACAATGAGCAGTTCTTC,CASSVGLADRSSYNEQFF
.,TRBD2,TRBV20-1,TRBJ2-1,TGCAGTGCTAGTACTGGGACTAGCGGTTACAATGAGCAGTTCTTC,CSASTGTSGYNEQFF
.,.,TRBV10-3,TRBJ1-1,TGTGCCATCAGTGACTCGGCAGGGAGGCCTGAAGCTTTCTTT,CAISDSAGRPEAFF
once,.,TRBV4-2,TRBJ1-1,TGTGCCAGCAGCCAAGTGGGGTACGCCGAAGCTTTCTTT,CASSQVGYAEAFF
.,.,TRBV7-8,TRBJ2-7,TGTGCCAGCAGCCCCGGGGCTGCCGGTTACGAGCAGTACTTC,CASSPGAAGYEQYF
.,TRBD1,TRBV11-2,TRBJ2-7,TGTGCCAGCAGCTCTGGACAGGGGTCCTACGAGCAGTACTTC,CASSSGQGSYEQYF
once,.,TRBV5-5,TRBJ2-7,TGTGCCAGCAGCTTGGCTTACAGCACCTACGAGCAGTACTTC,CASSLAYSTYEQYF
.,.,TRBV4-3,TRBJ2-4,TGCGCCAGCAGCCAAACGACAGGAAACCAAAACATTCAGTACTTC,CASSQTTGNQNIQYF
.,.,TRBV19,TRBJ1-2,TGTGCCAGTAAGCGGTTAGCTAACTATGGCTACACCTTC,CASKRLANYGYTF
.,.,TRBV6-2/TRBV6-3,TRBJ1-1,TGTGCCAGCAGTGCGGACGCTTATGAAGCTTTCTTT,CASSADAYEAFF
once,TRBD1,TRBV5-1,TRBJ1-5,TGCGCCAGCAGCTTCGGGACAGGGGGACACAATCAGCCCCAGCATTTT,CASSFGTGGHNQPQHF
.,.,TRBV7-9,TRBJ1-2,TGTGCCAGCAGCTTAGTGGGCCGGAGCTACACCTTC,CASSLVGRSYTF
.,.,TRBV29-1,TRBJ1-1,TGCAGCGGAGGACAGAGAGAAGCTTTCTTT,CSGGQREAFF
.,.,TRBV5-1,TRBJ1-6,TGCGCCAGCAGCCCAACCGGGACACCGAATTCACCCCTCCACTTT,CASSPTGTPNSPLHF
.,.,TRBV7-8,TRBJ1-5,TGTGCCAGCAGCCCGCCCGGGCAGCCCCAGCATTTT,CASSPPGQPQHF
.,.,TRBV3-1/TRBV3-2,TRBJ2-7,TGTGCCAGCAGCCAAGCCTGGACCTACGAGCAGTACTTC,CASSQAWTYEQYF
once,.,TRBV5-1,TRBJ2-7,TGCGCCAGCAGCTCCGGCGGCGGGGGCGGGGAGCAGTACTTC,CASSSGGGGGEQYF
.,.,TRBV3-1/TRBV3-2,TRBJ1-2,TGTGCCAGCAGCCAAGATCGGGGTCTACCTAACTATGGCTACACCTTC,CASSQDRGLPNYGYTF
.,TRBD2,TRBV7-8,TRBJ2-2,TGTGCCAGCAGCTTGGGACTAGCGGGGGGGCTGGTCAACACCGGGGAGCTGTTTTTT,CASSLGLAGGLVNTGELFF
.,.,TRBV7-9,TRBJ2-5,TGTGCCAGCAGCTTCGGACGGCAGAAAGAGACCCAGTACTTC,CASSFGRQKETQYF
.,.,TRBV4-3,TRBJ2-4,TGCGCCAGCAGCCAAGATAATGGACAGTACATTCAGTACTTC,CASSQDNGQYIQYF
few,.,TRBV12-3/TRBV12-4,TRBJ2-7,TGTGCCAGCACTAAAACAGGGAACTACGAGCAGTACTTC,CASTKTGNYEQYF
.,.,TRBV21-1,TRBJ2-1,TGTGCCAGCAACCTACCCCCCTTGCGGGGGGTGGACAATGAGCAGTTCTTC,CASNLPPLRGVDNEQFF
.,.,TRBV7-9,TRBJ1-4,TGTGCCAGCAGCTTGCGAGGGTTTAAGGAAAAACTGTTTTTT,CASSLRGFKEKLFF
once,TRBD1,TRBV2,TRBJ1-1,TGTGCCAGCAGCCCGGGACAGGGTCGGGCTGAAGCTTTCTTT,CASSPGQGRAEAFF
.,.,TRBV13,TRBJ1-1,TGTGCCAGCAGCTTGGGCCCTGTCAGAATTGAACACGCTGAAGCTTTCTTT,CASSLGPVRIEHAEAFF